Listed below are T cell receptor beta chains from one sample, sequenced in a study of cytomegalovirus exposure and HLA in healthy donors. The protocol was immunoSEQ multiplex PCR, while the TCRdb copy is restricted to in-frame clones and leaves out a portion. Of 60,000 to 65,000 clones in the sample, roughly 86% were seen once. Sequenced input: PBMCs. These receptor sequences come from a young man in good health and CMV-seronegative. Each CDR3 is given with its conserved first and last residue. The order of the fields is CDR3 protein, V gene, clone size. Where a row states a size, it is once, few, many or the class of an expanded clone; other rows omit it.

CASSLAGADYGYTF	TRBV11-1	-
CASSVGGTSLHF	TRBV9	once
CASSAGLSGGYEQYF	TRBV25-1	once
CASSSRGGLNEQFF	TRBV7-2	-
CSVFIAENTDTQYF	TRBV29-1	-
CASSGDRTDTQYF	TRBV11-2	-
CSVRQGTDTQYF	TRBV29-1	-
CASSVMMSSYEQYF	TRBV5-1	-
CASSLPKGGGVGYEQYF	TRBV19	-
CSSRGGVGTGELFF	TRBV29-1	-
CASSEVIQETQYF	TRBV6-1	-
CASSPVGRGVLLDTEAFF	TRBV28	-
CASSVGEGRDIQYF	TRBV9	-
CASSYGTGTNQPQHF	TRBV6-5	-
CASSLDRVGYTF	TRBV5-1	-
CASSLGLYEQYF	TRBV5-4	-
CASSRGGEEGTFF	TRBV6-5	-
CSVLSDEQFF	TRBV29-1	-
CASSPDRNQPQHF	TRBV18	-
CASSQGGTGELFF	TRBV7-3	once
CASSLLGEGWDEQYF	TRBV7-8	-
CASNRPGLKETQYF	TRBV5-4	-
CASSWKAGGQPQHF	TRBV7-2	-
CASKGAPNTGELFF	TRBV11-2	-
CAISKNRAENTEAFF	TRBV10-3	few
CASSLGANTEAFF	TRBV27	-
CAGSSGAEQYF	TRBV6-5	-
CASSGGEGVENTEAFF	TRBV6-4	-
CASSVDSPYNEQFF	TRBV9	-
CASSLTGGTEAFF	TRBV7-3	-
CASSLFSDMNTEAFF	TRBV13	-
CASDRGTGANVLTF	TRBV30	few
CASSLEDGGTEAFF	TRBV7-6	-
CAIRPGGTEETQYF	TRBV10-3	-
CASSPGVTEAFF	TRBV11-2	-
CASSQDDEQFF	TRBV4-1	-
CASSLMGGIYSYEQYF	TRBV28	-
CASQGAGDTQYF	TRBV2	-
CASSPVGTGGLEQYF	TRBV4-2	-
CASRPTGLTEAFF	TRBV6-5	-
CASRGQGRVGYGYTF	TRBV6-1	once
CASSAFSGGAETQYF	TRBV9	-
CAISESGTGTGNSPLHF	TRBV10-3	-
CAKSRTESDTQYF	TRBV6-1	-
CASHRDFNSPLHF	TRBV19	once
CASSDRGGPGNEQFF	TRBV10-1	-
CATSPTGELFF	TRBV28	-
CASTTGGSTGELFF	TRBV6-5	once
CASSYPGDRESEQYF	TRBV6-6	-
CASSSQGQPQHF	TRBV6-5	-
CASSFLNSGANVLTF	TRBV5-4	-
CASSQDRQVWEQYF	TRBV4-1	-
CASTRTGGAKDTQYF	TRBV2	once
CTAGDSYNSPLHF	TRBV29-1	-
CASSYSGQENYEQYF	TRBV6-6	-
CATSPWGQRPWEQYF	TRBV6-5	-
CASSSGQGSNYGYTF	TRBV5-4	-